The rows below give T cell receptor beta chains drawn from one sample of a study of blood T cell repertoires in COVID-19. Some clones are missing from TCRdb's copy, which holds only in-frame ones; the method was immunoSEQ multiplex PCR. Of some 88,000 clones in the sample, about four fifths were seen once. What was sequenced was peripheral blood. These receptors were obtained from a human donor in a cohort sampled during active COVID-19. CDR3s include the opening cysteine and the closing phenylalanine or tryptophan. A D gene is named only where the DNA matches it firmly. Expanded clones get a size class; other rows say once, few or many, or leave the size out.

size	V	D	J	length	DNA	CDR3
NA	TRBV6-5	NA	TRBJ1-5	13	TGTGCCAGCAGCCTCAGGGGTTATCAGCCCCAGCATTTT	CASSLRGYQPQHF
NA	TRBV11-3	NA	TRBJ2-2	14	TGTGCCAGCAGCTTAATGGGAGACACCGGGGAGCTGTTTTTT	CASSLMGDTGELFF
NA	TRBV19	TRBD1	TRBJ2-7	16	TGTGCCAGTAGCCCTCCCGGGGACAGGGCTAACCACGAGCAGTACTTC	CASSPPGDRANHEQYF
NA	TRBV2	NA	TRBJ1-6	13	TGTGCCAGCATGGCCGACTCCAATTCACCCCTCCACTTT	CASMADSNSPLHF
NA	TRBV6-6	NA	TRBJ2-4	15	TGTGCCAGCAGTTACGGGGGGATGGCCAAAAACATTCAGTACTTC	CASSYGGMAKNIQYF
NA	TRBV9	TRBD2	TRBJ2-1	16	TGTGCCAGCAGCGCCCGGACTAGCGGGAGTGTCAATGAGCAGTTCTTC	CASSARTSGSVNEQFF
once	TRBV6-5	TRBD2	TRBJ2-3	15	TGTGCCAGCACCCCACTAGCGGGAGGACACGATACGCAGTATTTT	CASTPLAGGHDTQYF
NA	TRBV30	NA	TRBJ1-6	15	TGTGCCTGGAGTGTTGGGAGGGCAGTCAGATCACCCCTCCACTTT	CAWSVGRAVRSPLHF
NA	TRBV7-2	NA	TRBJ1-2	13	TGTGCCAGCAGTACAGGCCTTAACTATGGCTACACCTTC	CASSTGLNYGYTF
NA	TRBV5-4	TRBD1	TRBJ1-1	19	TGTGCCAGCAGCTTGGGAACGAGGCAGGGGGTGGGGCCGAACACTGAAGCTTTCTTT	CASSLGTRQGVGPNTEAFF
NA	TRBV7-9	TRBD1	TRBJ2-2	15	TGTGCCAGCAGCGACCGGGACAGGGCGCCCGGGGAGCTGTTTTTT	CASSDRDRAPGELFF
NA	TRBV21-1	NA	TRBJ2-7	12	TGTGCCAGCAGCAAGACGGAGGACGAGCAGTACTTC	CASSKTEDEQYF
NA	TRBV2	NA	TRBJ2-5	15	TGTGCCAGCAGTGACCCCGGTGGAGGGACGGCGACCCAGTACTTC	CASSDPGGGTATQYF
many	TRBV19	NA	TRBJ2-1	15	TGTGCCAGTAGTATAGGCGGACAGCCCCGGGATGAGCAGTTCTTC	CASSIGGQPRDEQFF
NA	TRBV3-1/TRBV3-2	TRBD2	TRBJ2-1	16	TGTGCCAGCAGCCCTCGGACTAGCGGTTACTACAATGAGCAGTTCTTC	CASSPRTSGYYNEQFF
NA	TRBV2	NA	TRBJ2-7	13	TGTGCCAGCAGGGCCCCCGCCGACTACGAGCAGTACTTC	CASRAPADYEQYF
NA	TRBV14	NA	TRBJ1-4	15	TGTGCCAGCAGCCAAGATTACGGGGTAGGGGAAAAACTGTTTTTT	CASSQDYGVGEKLFF
NA	TRBV4-1	NA	TRBJ2-1	14	TGCGCCAGCAGCCAACCGGACGGGGAAAATGAGCAGTTCTTC	CASSQPDGENEQFF
NA	TRBV18	NA	TRBJ2-3	17	TGTGCCAGCTCACCCACCGCGTCAGTAGCCGACACAGATACGCAGTATTTT	CASSPTASVADTDTQYF
few	TRBV5-1	NA	TRBJ2-7	16	TGCGCCAGCAGCAGGGGTGGGGGCCCGCCATCGGTTGAGCAGTACTTC	CASSRGGGPPSVEQYF
NA	TRBV19	NA	TRBJ1-3	15	TGTGCCAGTAGTAAGCCTGCCCGCTCTGGAAACACCATATATTTT	CASSKPARSGNTIYF
NA	TRBV5-4	NA	TRBJ1-4	15	TGTGCCAGCAGCTTGACAGGGACACTTTCTGAAAAACTGTTTTTT	CASSLTGTLSEKLFF
NA	TRBV18	NA	TRBJ1-2	14	TGTGCCAGCTCACCAACCGGGGCTAACTATGGCTACACCTTC	CASSPTGANYGYTF
NA	TRBV6-5	TRBD2	TRBJ2-7	15	TGTGCCAGCAGTTACTCCCTAGCGGGAGTTACCGAGCAGTACTTC	CASSYSLAGVTEQYF
NA	TRBV2	NA	TRBJ2-3	14	TGTGCCAGCGGGGGCAGGTTCAGCACAGATACGCAGTATTTT	CASGGRFSTDTQYF
NA	TRBV28	TRBD1	TRBJ1-1	12	TGTGCCAGCGCAACAGGGGAGAATGAAGCTTTCTTT	CASATGENEAFF
NA	TRBV7-2	NA	TRBJ2-1	15	TGTGCCAGCAGCTTAGTTGCGTCCCCCTACAATGAGCAGTTCTTC	CASSLVASPYNEQFF
NA	TRBV5-1	NA	TRBJ1-5	14	TGCGCCAGCAGCTTGGCCCCTCGGTCTCAGCCCCAGCATTTT	CASSLAPRSQPQHF
NA	TRBV28	TRBD1	TRBJ2-5	13	TGTGCCAGCAGAAGGGGGCCGGGGGAGACCCAGTACTTC	CASRRGPGETQYF